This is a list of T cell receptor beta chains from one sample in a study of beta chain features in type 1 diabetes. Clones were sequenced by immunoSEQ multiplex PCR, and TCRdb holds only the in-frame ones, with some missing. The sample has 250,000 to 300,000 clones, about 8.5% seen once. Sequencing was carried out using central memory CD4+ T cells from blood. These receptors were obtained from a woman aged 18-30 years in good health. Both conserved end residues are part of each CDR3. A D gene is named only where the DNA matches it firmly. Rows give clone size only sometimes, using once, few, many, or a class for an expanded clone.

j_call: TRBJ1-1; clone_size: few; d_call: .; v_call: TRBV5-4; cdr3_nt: TGTGCCAGCAGCTTAGTATATCAGGCTTCTGTGAATGAAGCTTTCTTT; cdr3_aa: CASSLVYQASVNEAFF
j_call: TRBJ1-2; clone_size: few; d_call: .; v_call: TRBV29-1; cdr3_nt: TGCAGCGTGACAGCGACTACCTATGGCTACACCTTC; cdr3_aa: CSVTATTYGYTF
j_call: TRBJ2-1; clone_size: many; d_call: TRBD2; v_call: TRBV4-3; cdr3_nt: TGCGCCAGCAGCCCGAGCGCCGGGACTAGCGGATACAATGAGCAGTTCTTC; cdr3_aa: CASSPSAGTSGYNEQFF
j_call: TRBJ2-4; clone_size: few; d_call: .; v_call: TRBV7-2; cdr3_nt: TGTGCCAGCAGCCCCCCCCGGGGAATAAAAAACATTCAGTACTTC; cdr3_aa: CASSPPRGIKNIQYF
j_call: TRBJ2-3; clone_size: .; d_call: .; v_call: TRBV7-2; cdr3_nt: TGTGCCAGCAGCTTAAGGGATACGCAGTATTTT; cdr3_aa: CASSLRDTQYF
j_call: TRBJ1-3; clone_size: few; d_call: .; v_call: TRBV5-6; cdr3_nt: TGTGCCAGCAGCCTCTCCGGAAACACCATATATTTT; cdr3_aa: CASSLSGNTIYF
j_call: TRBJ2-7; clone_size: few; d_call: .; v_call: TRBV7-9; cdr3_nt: TGTGCCAGCAGCGACACCGGGACCGCGACCTACGAGCAGTACTTC; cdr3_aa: CASSDTGTATYEQYF
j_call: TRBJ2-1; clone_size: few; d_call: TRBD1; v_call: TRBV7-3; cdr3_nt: TGTGCCAGCAGCGGCGGACAGGGAGGCAATGAGCAGTTCTTC; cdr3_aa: CASSGGQGGNEQFF
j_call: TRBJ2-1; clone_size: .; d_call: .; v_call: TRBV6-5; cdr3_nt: TGTGCCAGCAGAACGCCGTGGGGGGCGCATGAGCAGTTCTTC; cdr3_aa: CASRTPWGAHEQFF
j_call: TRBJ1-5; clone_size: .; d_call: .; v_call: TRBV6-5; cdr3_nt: TGTGCCAGCGGGTTGGGGGATCAGCCCCAGCATTTT; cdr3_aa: CASGLGDQPQHF
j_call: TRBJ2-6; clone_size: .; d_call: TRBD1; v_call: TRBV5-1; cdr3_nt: TGCGCCAGCAGCCGCTCAGGACAGGGGTGGCTAGACTACTCTGGGGCCAACGTCCTGACTTTC; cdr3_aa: CASSRSGQGWLDYSGANVLTF
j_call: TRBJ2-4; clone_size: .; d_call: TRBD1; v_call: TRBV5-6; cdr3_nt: TGTGCCAGCAGCTTGCCCGGGACAGCCCGACAAAACATTCAGTACTTC; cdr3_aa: CASSLPGTARQNIQYF
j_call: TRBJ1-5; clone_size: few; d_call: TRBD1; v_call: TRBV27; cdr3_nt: TGTGCCAGCAATTTACCCACTTTCAGGGGGCGCGGAAGCAATCAGCCCCAGCATTTT; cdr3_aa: CASNLPTFRGRGSNQPQHF
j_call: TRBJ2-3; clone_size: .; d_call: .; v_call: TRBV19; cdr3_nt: TGTGCCAGTAGTATCCGACGGGCTGGAGATACGCAGTATTTT; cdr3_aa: CASSIRRAGDTQYF
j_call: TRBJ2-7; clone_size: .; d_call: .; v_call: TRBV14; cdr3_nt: TGTGCCAGCAGCACCCAACCGGGTTTCGAGCAGTACTTC; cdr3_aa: CASSTQPGFEQYF
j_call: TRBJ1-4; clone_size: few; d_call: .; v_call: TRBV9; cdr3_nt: TGTGCCAGCAGCGTAGCGGCTGCCTATAATGAAAAACTGTTTTTT; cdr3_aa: CASSVAAAYNEKLFF
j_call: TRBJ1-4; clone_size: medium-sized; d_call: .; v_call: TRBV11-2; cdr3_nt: TGTGCCAGCAGCCTAAATACGGCAACTAATGAAAAACTGTTTTTT; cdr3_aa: CASSLNTATNEKLFF
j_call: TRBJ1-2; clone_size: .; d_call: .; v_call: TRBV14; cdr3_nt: TGTGCCAGCAGCCAAGATCACTATGGCTACACCTTC; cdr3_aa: CASSQDHYGYTF
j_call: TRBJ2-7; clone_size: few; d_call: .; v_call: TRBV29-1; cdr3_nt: TGCAGCGTTGAAGAAGGATACCAGGGTCAGTACCAGTACTTC; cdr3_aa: CSVEEGYQGQYQYF
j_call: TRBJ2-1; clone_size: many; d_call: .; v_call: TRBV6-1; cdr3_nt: TGTGCCAGCAGGGAAAACAATGAGCAGTTCTTC; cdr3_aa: CASRENNEQFF
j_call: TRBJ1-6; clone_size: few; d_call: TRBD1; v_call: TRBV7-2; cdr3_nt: TGTGCCAGCAGCCACTCCCGACAGGGACTTAATTCACCCCTCCACTTT; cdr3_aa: CASSHSRQGLNSPLHF
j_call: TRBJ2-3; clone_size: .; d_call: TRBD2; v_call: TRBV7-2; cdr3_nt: TGTGCCAGCAGCCCCGGGGGGATTAAAGATACGCAGTATTTT; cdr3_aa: CASSPGGIKDTQYF
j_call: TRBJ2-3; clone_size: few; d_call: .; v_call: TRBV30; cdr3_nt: TGTGCCTGGATCGCTAGAACCTTCACAGATACGCAGTATTTT; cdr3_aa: CAWIARTFTDTQYF
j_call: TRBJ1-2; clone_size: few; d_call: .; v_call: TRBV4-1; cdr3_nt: TGCGCCAGCAGCCAAGACATTCTGGGGCAGGGGCTTAGGTATGGCTACACCTTC; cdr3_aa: CASSQDILGQGLRYGYTF
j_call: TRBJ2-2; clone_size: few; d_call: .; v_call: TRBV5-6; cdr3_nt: TGTGCCAGCAGCCCACTGGGGGAAACCGGGGAGCTGTTTTTT; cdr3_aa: CASSPLGETGELFF
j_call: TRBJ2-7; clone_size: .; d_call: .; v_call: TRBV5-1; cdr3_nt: TGCGCCAGCAGCTTCTTGGGCAGCTCCTACGAGCAGTACTTC; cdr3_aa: CASSFLGSSYEQYF
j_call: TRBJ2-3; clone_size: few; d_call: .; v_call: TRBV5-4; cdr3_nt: TGTGCCAGCAGCTTGATATTCCTCCTAGCCCATACGCAGTATTTT; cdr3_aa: CASSLIFLLAHTQYF
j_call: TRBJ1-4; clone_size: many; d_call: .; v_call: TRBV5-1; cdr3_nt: TGCGCCAGCAGCGCCGGGGCTTCAAATGAAAAACTGTTTTTT; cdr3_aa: CASSAGASNEKLFF
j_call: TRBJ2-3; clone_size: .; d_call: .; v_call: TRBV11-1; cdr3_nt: TGTGCCAGCAGCCATCCGGACTTCTCAGATACGCAGTATTTT; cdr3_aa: CASSHPDFSDTQYF
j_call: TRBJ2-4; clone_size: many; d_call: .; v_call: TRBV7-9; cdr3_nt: TGTGCCAGCAGCTCTGGTAACATTCAGTACTTC; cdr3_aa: CASSSGNIQYF
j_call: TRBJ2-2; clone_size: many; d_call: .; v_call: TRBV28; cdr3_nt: TGTGCCAGCAGTGACCCGCCCGGGGAGCTGTTTTTT; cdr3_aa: CASSDPPGELFF
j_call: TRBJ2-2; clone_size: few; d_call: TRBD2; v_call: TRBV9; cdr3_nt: TGTGCCAGCAGCGACAGGACTAGCGGGAGGAGGAACACCGGGGAGCTGTTTTTT; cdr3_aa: CASSDRTSGRRNTGELFF
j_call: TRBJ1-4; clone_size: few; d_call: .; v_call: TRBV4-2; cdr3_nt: TGTGCCAGCAGCCTAAGACCTGAAAAACTGTTTTTT; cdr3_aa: CASSLRPEKLFF
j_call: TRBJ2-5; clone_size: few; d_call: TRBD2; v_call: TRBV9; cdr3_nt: TGTGCCAGCGCCCGGGGACTAGCGGGAGTTTCTGGAGAGACCCAGTACTTC; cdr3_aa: CASARGLAGVSGETQYF
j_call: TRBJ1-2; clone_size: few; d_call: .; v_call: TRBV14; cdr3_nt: TGTGCCAGCAGCCAAGGACTTACCCGCAGAACCTTCTTC; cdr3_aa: CASSQGLTRRTFF
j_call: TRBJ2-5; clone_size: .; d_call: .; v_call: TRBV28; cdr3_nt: TGTGCCAGCAGGACCCCGGGTACAGAGACCCAGTACTTC; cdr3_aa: CASRTPGTETQYF
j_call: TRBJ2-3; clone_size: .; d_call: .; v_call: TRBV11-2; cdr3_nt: TGTGCCAGCAGCTTAATGGGACTCACAGATACGCAGTATTTT; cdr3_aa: CASSLMGLTDTQYF
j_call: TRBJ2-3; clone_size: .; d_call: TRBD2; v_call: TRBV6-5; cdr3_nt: TGTGCCAGCAGTTACGCTCCGGGACTATCCACAGATACGCAGTATTTT; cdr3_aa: CASSYAPGLSTDTQYF
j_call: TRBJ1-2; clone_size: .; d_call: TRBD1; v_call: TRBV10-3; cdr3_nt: TGTGCCATCAGAGCCGGGACAGAGATTAACTATGGCTACACCTTC; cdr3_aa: CAIRAGTEINYGYTF
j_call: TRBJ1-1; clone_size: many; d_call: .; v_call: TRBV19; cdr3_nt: TGTGCCAGTACCGAGGGACCGTCGAACACTGAAGCTTTCTTT; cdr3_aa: CASTEGPSNTEAFF
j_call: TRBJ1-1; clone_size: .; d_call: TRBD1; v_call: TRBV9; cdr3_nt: TGTGCCAGCAGCAACCGACAGGGGAGGGGCACTGAAGCTTTCTTT; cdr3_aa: CASSNRQGRGTEAFF
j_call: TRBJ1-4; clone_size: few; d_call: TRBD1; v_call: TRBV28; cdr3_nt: TGTGCCAGCAGTTTAGGGGACAGACTGTTTTTT; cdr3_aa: CASSLGDRLFF
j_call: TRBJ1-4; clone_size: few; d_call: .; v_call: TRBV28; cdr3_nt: TGTGCCAGCAGTTTGTCCGAGAATGAAAAACTGTTTTTT; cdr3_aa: CASSLSENEKLFF
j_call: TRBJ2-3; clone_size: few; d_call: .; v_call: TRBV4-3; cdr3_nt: TGCGCCAGCAGCCACCCTGGGACCCCCGATACGCAGTATTTT; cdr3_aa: CASSHPGTPDTQYF
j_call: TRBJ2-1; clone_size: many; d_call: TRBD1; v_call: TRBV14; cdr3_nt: TGTGCCAGCAGCTTTCGACAGGGCCTCTCCTACAATGAGCAGTTCTTC; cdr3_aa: CASSFRQGLSYNEQFF
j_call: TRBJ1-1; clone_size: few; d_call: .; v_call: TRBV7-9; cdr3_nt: TGTGCCAGCAGCTTTTCTGCGGGGGACGAAGCTTTCTTT; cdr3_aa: CASSFSAGDEAFF
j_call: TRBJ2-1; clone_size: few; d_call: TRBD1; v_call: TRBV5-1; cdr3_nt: TGCGCCAGCAGCAGACAGGGGTACTCCTACAATGAGCAGTTCTTC; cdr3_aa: CASSRQGYSYNEQFF
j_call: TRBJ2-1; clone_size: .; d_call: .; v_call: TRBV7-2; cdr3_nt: TGTGCCAGCAGCTTATGGGGGCAGAACAATGAGCAGTTCTTC; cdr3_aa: CASSLWGQNNEQFF
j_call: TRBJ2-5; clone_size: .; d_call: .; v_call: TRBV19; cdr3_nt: TGTGCCAGTAGTGTTAAGGGCGGAGAGACCCAGTACTTC; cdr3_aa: CASSVKGGETQYF
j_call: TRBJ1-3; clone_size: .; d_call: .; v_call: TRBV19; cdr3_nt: TGTGCCAGTAGTATAACATTTACTGGAAACACCATATATTTT; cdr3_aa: CASSITFTGNTIYF
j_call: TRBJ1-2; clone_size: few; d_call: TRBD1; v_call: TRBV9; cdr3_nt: TGTGCCAGCAGCGTAGGGACAGGGGATGGGAATAATGGCTACACCTTC; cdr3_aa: CASSVGTGDGNNGYTF
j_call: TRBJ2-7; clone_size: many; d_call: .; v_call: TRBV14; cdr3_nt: TGTGCCAGCAGCCGGTACTACGAGCAGTACTTC; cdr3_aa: CASSRYYEQYF
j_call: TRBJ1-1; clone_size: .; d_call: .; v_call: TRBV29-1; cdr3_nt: TGCAGCGTGACTACAGCGAACACTGAAGCTTTCTTT; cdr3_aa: CSVTTANTEAFF
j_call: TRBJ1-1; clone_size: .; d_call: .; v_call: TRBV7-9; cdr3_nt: TGTGCCAGCCTGGGGCAAATGAACACTGAAGCTTTCTTT; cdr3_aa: CASLGQMNTEAFF
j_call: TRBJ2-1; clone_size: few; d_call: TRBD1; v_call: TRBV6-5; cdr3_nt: TGTGCCAGCAGTTACTCTGGGGCAGGGGGCGTTGATGAGCAGTTCTTC; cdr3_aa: CASSYSGAGGVDEQFF